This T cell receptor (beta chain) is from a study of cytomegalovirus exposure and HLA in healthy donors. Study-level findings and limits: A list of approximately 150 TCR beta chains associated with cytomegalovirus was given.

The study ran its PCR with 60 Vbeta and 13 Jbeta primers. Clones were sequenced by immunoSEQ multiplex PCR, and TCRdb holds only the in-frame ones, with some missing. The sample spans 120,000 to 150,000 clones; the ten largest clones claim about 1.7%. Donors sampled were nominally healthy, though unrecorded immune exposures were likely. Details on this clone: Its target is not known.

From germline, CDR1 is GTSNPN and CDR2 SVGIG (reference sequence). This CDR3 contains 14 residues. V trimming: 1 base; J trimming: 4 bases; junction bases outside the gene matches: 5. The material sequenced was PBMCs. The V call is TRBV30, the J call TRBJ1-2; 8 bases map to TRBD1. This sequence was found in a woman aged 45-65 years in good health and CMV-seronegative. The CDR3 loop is CAWSGGTGGYGYTF. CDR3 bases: TGTGCCTGGAGTGGTGGTACAGGGGGCTATGGCTACACCTTC.